One sample yielded the 6 T cell receptor beta chains listed below, sequenced in a study of shared clonotypes between healthy human individuals. Assay: immunoSEQ multiplex PCR; the TCRdb copy retains only in-frame clones and omits some. This sample yields 740,000 or so clones, of which roughly 73% are seen a single time; around 1.8% belongs to the top ten. The source material was memory CD4+ T cells sorted from blood. Indicated subset: CD45RA-negative fraction. Receptor source: a woman aged 25 to 39 in good health.

The rearrangement links TRBV25-1 to TRBJ2-7, with D possibly being TRBD1 (6 bases). The CDR3 length is 13 residues. Germline-derived CDR1 and CDR2 are MGHDK and SYGVNS. Trimming pared 4 bases from V and 0 bases from J, leaving 7 bases between. Here the CDR3 DNA reads TGTGCCAGCAGTGTGGGGGCCTCCTACGAGCAGTACTTC. Translating it yields CASSVGASYEQYF.

This clone was counted only a few times. The germline gene is not matched at one end of the junction; a read error may be the cause. J is TRBJ2-2 and V is TRBV28; the D gene is possibly TRBD2 (5 bases). Germline values: CDR1 MDHEN, CDR2 SYDVKM. This CDR3 region has 15 residues. CDR3 nucleotides: TGTGCCAGCAAAACGGCCTCCGGGAACGCCGGGGAGCTGTTTTTT. Its translation: CASKTASGNAGELFF.

The chain has TRBV2 and TRBJ2-6; D is undetermined. The CDR3 has 14 residues. Germline loops: CDR1 SNHLY, CDR2 FYNNEI. V shed 10 bases and J shed 2 bases, with 12 bases lying between them. In nucleotides, the CDR3 is TGTGCCACCCGGAGTCTGACTGGGGCCAACGTCCTGACTTTC. Translation: CATRSLTGANVLTF.

The table lists this clone with a count of one. The genes are TRBV5-1 and TRBJ2-1; D is unclear. V was shortened by 1 base and J by 0 bases, with 8 bases between the two germline ends. Germline CDR1 reads SGHRS; CDR2 reads YFSETQ. This CDR3 comprises 15 residues. The CDR3 DNA sequence: TGCGCCAGCAGCTTGTCCACAACCTCCTACAATGAGCAGTTCTTC. Amino acid sequence: CASSLSTTSYNEQFF.

This chain joins TRBV6-4 and TRBJ2-1, with TRBD2 matching over 10 bases. CDR3 length: 15 residues. Germline assignment: CDR1 MRHNA and CDR2 SNTAGT. After removal of 3 bases from V and 7 bases from J, the junction contained 6 bases not matched to a gene. The CDR3 reads CASSDEAGGPNEQFF. As DNA, the CDR3 is TGTGCCAGCAGTGATGAAGCGGGAGGGCCGAATGAGCAGTTCTTC.

The chain links TRBV2 to TRBJ2-7; 7 nucleotides align to TRBD1. The CDR3 covers 16 residues. Trimming removed 1 base from V and 1 base from J; junction bases left unmatched: 7. Germline-derived CDR1 and CDR2 are SNHLY and FYNNEI. The CDR3 nucleotides read TGTGCCAGCAGTGAAGGTCCATCGGGACAGTCCTACGAGCAGTACTTC. It codes for CASSEGPSGQSYEQYF.